This T cell receptor (beta chain) was recorded in a study of blood T cell repertoires in COVID-19. As for the study in general: The study drew acute and convalescent COVID-19 samples from the United States, Italy and Spain. Sources were T cells, B-cell-depleted T cells, or PBMCs; the material itself was cDNA or gDNA.

Methods used by the authors: The authors estimated nucleated cell counts from reference gene primer amplification. Libraries were prepared by immunoSEQ multiplex PCR; TCRdb keeps only in-frame clonotypes and omits some of them. From that table come the V and J calls and clone size; the DNA was used to work out D and trimming. The table lists roughly 15,000 clones, over 80% of them singletons. The germline gives CDR1 MGHRA, CDR2 YSYEKL. CDR3 length equals 17 residues. Trimming removed 0 bases from V and 0 bases from J, with 12 bases in between. The receptor's source is a man aged 45-65 years with active COVID-19. The sample consisted of peripheral blood. This rearrangement joins TRBV4-1 to TRBJ1-5; unclear D gene. CDR3 nucleotide sequence: TGCGCCAGCAGCCAAGAAATAGGCGGCTATAGCAATCAGCCCCAGCATTTT. This gives the protein CASSQEIGGYSNQPQHF.